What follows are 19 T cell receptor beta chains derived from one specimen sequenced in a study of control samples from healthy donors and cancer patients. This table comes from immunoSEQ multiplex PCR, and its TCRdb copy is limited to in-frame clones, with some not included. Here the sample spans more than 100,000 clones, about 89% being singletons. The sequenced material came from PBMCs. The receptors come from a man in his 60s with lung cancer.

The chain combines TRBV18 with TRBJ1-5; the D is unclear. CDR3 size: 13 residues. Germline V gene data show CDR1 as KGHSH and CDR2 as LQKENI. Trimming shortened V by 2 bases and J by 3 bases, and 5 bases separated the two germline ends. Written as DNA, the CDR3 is TGTGCCAGCTCACCAAACGTCAATCAGCCCCAGCATTTT. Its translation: CASSPNVNQPQHF.

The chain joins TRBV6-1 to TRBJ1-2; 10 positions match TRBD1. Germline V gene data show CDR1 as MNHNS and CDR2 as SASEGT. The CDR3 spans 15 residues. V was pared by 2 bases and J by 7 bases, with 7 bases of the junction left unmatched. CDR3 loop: CASSESFGTGVGYTF. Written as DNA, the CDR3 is TGTGCCAGCAGTGAATCTTTCGGGACAGGGGTTGGCTACACCTTC.

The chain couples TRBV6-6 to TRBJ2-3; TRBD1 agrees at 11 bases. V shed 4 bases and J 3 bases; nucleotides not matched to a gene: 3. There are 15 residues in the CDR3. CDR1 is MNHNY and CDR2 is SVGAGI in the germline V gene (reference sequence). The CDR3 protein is CASSLGQGDTDTQYF. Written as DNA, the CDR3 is TGTGCCAGCAGTTTGGGACAGGGGGATACAGATACGCAGTATTTT.

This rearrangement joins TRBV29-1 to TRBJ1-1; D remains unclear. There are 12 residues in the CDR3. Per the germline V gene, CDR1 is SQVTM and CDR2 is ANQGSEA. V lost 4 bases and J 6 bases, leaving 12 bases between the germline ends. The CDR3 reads CSVGGGSPEAFF. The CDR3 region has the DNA TGCAGCGTTGGGGGAGGGAGCCCTGAAGCTTTCTTT.

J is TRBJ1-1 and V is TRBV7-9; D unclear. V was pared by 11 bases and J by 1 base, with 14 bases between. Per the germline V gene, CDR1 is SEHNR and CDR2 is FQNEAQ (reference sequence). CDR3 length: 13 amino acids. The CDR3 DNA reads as TGTGCCGGTACCCTCTTGCAGAACACTGAAGCTTTCTTT. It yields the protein CAGTLLQNTEAFF.

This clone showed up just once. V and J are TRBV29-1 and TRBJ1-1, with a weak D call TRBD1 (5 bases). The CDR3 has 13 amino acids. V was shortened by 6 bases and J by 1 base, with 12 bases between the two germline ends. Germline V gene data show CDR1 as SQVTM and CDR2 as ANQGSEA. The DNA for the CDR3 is TGCAGCGTCGCGGAGGGGACGAACACTGAAGCTTTCTTT. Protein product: CSVAEGTNTEAFF.

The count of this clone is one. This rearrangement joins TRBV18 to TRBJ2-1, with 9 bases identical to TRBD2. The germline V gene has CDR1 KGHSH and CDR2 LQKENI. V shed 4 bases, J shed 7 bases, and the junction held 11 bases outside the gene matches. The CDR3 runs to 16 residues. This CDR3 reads CASSLSARGGRNEQFF. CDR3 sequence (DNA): TGTGCCAGCTCACTCTCGGCGCGGGGGGGCCGTAATGAGCAGTTCTTC.

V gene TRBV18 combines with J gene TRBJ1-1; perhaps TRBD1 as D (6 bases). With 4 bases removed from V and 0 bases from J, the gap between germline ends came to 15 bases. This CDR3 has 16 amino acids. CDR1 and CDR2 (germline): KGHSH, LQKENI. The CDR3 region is CASSLTPGHMNTEAFF. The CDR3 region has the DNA TGTGCCAGCTCACTAACCCCGGGACATATGAACACTGAAGCTTTCTTT.

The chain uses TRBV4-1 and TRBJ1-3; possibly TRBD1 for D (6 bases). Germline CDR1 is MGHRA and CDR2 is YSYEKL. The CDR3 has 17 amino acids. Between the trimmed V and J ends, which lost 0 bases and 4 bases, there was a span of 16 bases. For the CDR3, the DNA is TGCGCCAGCAGCCAAGATGGATTTCAGGGGCTCGGAAACACCATATATTTT. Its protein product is CASSQDGFQGLGNTIYF.

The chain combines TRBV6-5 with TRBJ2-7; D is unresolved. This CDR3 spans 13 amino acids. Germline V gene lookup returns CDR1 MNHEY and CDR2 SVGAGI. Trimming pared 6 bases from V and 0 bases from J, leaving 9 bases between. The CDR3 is CASRIQSSYEQYF. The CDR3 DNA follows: TGTGCCAGCAGGATACAGAGCTCCTACGAGCAGTACTTC.

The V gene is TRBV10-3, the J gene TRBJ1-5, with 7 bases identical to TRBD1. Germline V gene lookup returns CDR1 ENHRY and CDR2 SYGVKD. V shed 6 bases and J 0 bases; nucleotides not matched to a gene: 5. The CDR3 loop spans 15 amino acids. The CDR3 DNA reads TGTGCCATCAGGGCCGGGACAGCTAGCAATCAGCCCCAGCATTTT. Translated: CAIRAGTASNQPQHF.

CDR3 sequence: CAISERAGGKTGNTIYF. The CDR3, as DNA: TGTGCCATCAGTGAGCGGGCAGGGGGCAAAACTGGAAACACCATATATTTT. The J gene is TRBJ1-3, the V gene TRBV10-3, with 8 bases matching TRBD1. This CDR3 has 17 amino acids. V shed 2 bases and J 2 bases; nucleotides not matched to a gene: 8. CDR1 is ENHRY and CDR2 is SYGVKD in the germline V gene.

CDR3 nucleotide sequence: TGTGCCAGCAGTGAAGTTGAAGCTAATGGAAACATTCAGTACTTC. Its protein is CASSEVEANGNIQYF. The chain employs TRBV2 and TRBJ2-4; D unclear. Germline loops: CDR1 SNHLY, CDR2 FYNNEI. This CDR3 is 15 amino acids long. Trimming cost V 1 base and J 6 bases, with 13 bases left between them.

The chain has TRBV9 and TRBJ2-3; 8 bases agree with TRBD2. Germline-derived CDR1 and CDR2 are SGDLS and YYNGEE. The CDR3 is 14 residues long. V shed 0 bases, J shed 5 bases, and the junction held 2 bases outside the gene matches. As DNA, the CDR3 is TGTGCCAGCAGCGTAGCTAGCGGGCAAGATACGCAGTATTTT. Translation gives CASSVASGQDTQYF. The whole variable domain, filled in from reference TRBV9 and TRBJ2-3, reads DSGVTQTPKHLITATGQRVTLRCSPRSGDLSVYWYQQSLDQGLQFLIQYYNGEERAKGNILERFSAQQFPDLHSELNLSSLELGDSALYFCASSVASGQDTQYFGPGTRLTVL.

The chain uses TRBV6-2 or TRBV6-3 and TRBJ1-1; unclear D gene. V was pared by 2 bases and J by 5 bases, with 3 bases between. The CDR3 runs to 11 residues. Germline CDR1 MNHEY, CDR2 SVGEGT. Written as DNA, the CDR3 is TGTGCCAGCAGTTACGGGACTGAAGCTTTCTTT. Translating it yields CASSYGTEAFF.

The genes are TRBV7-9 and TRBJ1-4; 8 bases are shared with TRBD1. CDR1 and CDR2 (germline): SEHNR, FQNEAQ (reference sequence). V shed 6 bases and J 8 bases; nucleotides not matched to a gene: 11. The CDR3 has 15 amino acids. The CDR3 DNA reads TGTGCCAGCAGGCCTACAGGGGGATTGGCCGAAAAACTGTTTTTT. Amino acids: CASRPTGGLAEKLFF.

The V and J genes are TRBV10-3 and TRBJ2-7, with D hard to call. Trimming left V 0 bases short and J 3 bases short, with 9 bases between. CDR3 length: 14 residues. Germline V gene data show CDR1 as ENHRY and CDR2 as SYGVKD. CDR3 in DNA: TGTGCCATCAGTGAGTCAGGCCCGGGCTACGAGCAGTACGTC. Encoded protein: CAISESGPGYEQYV.

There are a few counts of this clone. The CDR3 loop is CSVLIQPNQPQHF. The CDR3 DNA sequence: TGCAGCGTCCTAATTCAACCAAATCAGCCCCAGCATTTT. The gene calls are TRBV29-1 and TRBJ1-5; no definite D call. The germline V gene has CDR1 SQVTM and CDR2 ANQGSEA. This CDR3 spans 13 amino acids. Trimming shortened V by 6 bases and J by 4 bases, and 13 bases separated the two germline ends.

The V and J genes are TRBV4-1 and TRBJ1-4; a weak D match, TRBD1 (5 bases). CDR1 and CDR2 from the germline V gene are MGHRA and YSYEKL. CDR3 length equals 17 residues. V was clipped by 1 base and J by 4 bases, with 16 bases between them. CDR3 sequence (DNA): TGCGCCAGCAGCCAAGTCCCAATTCGGCAGGGTAATGAAAAACTGTTTTTT. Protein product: CASSQVPIRQGNEKLFF.